This T cell receptor beta chain was recorded in a study of control samples from healthy donors and cancer patients. The protocol was immunoSEQ multiplex PCR, while the TCRdb copy is restricted to in-frame clones and leaves out a portion. Of around 130,000 clones in the sample, roughly nine tenths were seen once. This clone was recorded many times. The CDR3 extends over 15 amino acids. Germline loops: CDR1 MNHEY, CDR2 SMNVEV (reference sequence). The V gene end was trimmed by 6 bases and the J gene end by 1 base; junction bases not matched to a gene: 8. This receptor was taken from a man over 45 in good health. The chain couples TRBV27 to TRBJ2-5; TRBD1 agrees at 7 bases. The sample taken for sequencing was blood. The DNA for the CDR3 is TGTGCCAGCAGATCGATGACAGGGACCCAAGAGACCCAGTACTTC. As protein: CASRSMTGTQETQYF.